These T cell receptor beta chains were read from a single sample in a study of T cell responses to AZD1222 COVID-19 vaccine. Produced via immunoSEQ multiplex PCR; TCRdb's table is partial and in-frame only. This sample carries more than 85,000 clones, roughly nine tenths of them seen once, and the ten largest clones take roughly 5%. The sample consisted of peripheral blood, taken on day 0 of AZD1222 vaccination. Receptors originate from an adult in good health. Each CDR3 is given with its conserved first and last residue. D genes are given only for firm matches. Clone size, where shown, is once, few, many, or a class for clones that have expanded.

d_gene	v_gene	j_gene	abundance	CDR3nt	CDR3aa
-	TRBV5-4	TRBJ2-2	-	TGTGCCAGCAGCCGACGAAGGACAGCGAACACCGGGGAGCTGTTTTTT	CASSRRRTANTGELFF
-	TRBV7-2	TRBJ1-4	few	TGTGCCAGCAGCCACCGTTCGGGGTTAAGGTTGTCTGAAAAACTGTTTTTT	CASSHRSGLRLSEKLFF
-	TRBV27	TRBJ1-1	-	TGTGCCAGCAGCCCAGATAGGGGCACTGAAGCTTTCTTT	CASSPDRGTEAFF
TRBD2	TRBV28	TRBJ2-3	-	TGTGCCAGCAGTTCCCCAGGGACTAGCGGGAGGACCGATACGCAGTATTTT	CASSSPGTSGRTDTQYF
-	TRBV5-1	TRBJ2-2	-	TGCGCCAGCAGCTTGGTCGGGAGTCTCACCGGGGAGCTGTTTTTT	CASSLVGSLTGELFF
TRBD2	TRBV10-3	TRBJ2-7	-	TGTGCCATCAGGGGAAGACTAGCGGGAGGGATCTACGAGCAGTACTTC	CAIRGRLAGGIYEQYF
-	TRBV5-1	TRBJ1-2	-	TGCGCCAGCAGCCCTACGGGCTATGGCTACACCTTC	CASSPTGYGYTF
-	TRBV11-2	TRBJ1-4	-	TGTGCCAGCAGCTTGTTCAGGGGAGGGTATGTGTTTTTT	CASSLFRGGYVFF
-	TRBV28	TRBJ1-4	-	TGTGCCAGCAGTTCACCAGGGTCAACTAATGAAAAACTGTTTTTT	CASSSPGSTNEKLFF
-	TRBV19	TRBJ1-1	-	TGTGCCAGTAGTATCTCCCAGGGCCTTTTGCGGACGCGGCCTGAAGCTTTCTTT	CASSISQGLLRTRPEAFF
TRBD1	TRBV7-2	TRBJ2-1	-	TGTGCCAGCAAACCGGGACAGGGATTGTCGAATGAGCAGTTCTTC	CASKPGQGLSNEQFF
TRBD1	TRBV24-1	TRBJ2-5	-	TGTGCCACCAGTCCGACCTTACAGGGGATTGACCAAGAGACCCAGTACTTC	CATSPTLQGIDQETQYF
-	TRBV6-2/TRBV6-3	TRBJ2-7	-	TGTGCCAGCAGCCAACCTCCATACGAGCAGTACTTC	CASSQPPYEQYF
-	TRBV18	TRBJ1-3	-	TGTGCCAGCTCACCAGGCAGTCCCAACTCTGGAAACACCATATATTTT	CASSPGSPNSGNTIYF